The clone carrying this T cell receptor beta chain was observed once. Generated by immunoSEQ multiplex PCR, the TCRdb table keeps only in-frame clones and is missing some. The sample comprises approximately 280,000 clones, more than 80% of which are singletons, and 6.8% rests with the top ten. This entry comes from a study of blood T cell repertoires in COVID-19. Overall study context: Italy, Spain and the United States were the sources of the convalescent and acute COVID-19 samples. T cells, B-cell-depleted T cells, or PBMCs provided the cDNA or gDNA that served as material.

One Seattle source followed patients from active infection through their disease course. Germline V gene sequence: CDR1 SNHLY, CDR2 FYNNEI. Trimming stripped 3 bases from V and 5 bases from J, with 16 bases between. The CDR3 contains 15 residues. This sequence joins TRBV2 and TRBJ2-5, with D tentatively TRBD2 (5 bases). The sequence derives from a woman younger than 45 with COVID-19, enrolled during active disease. Sequencing was performed on peripheral blood. CDR3 sequence (DNA): TGTGCCAGCAGTGACAGCGGCCTCCGTATGGAGACCCAGTACTTC. Translating it yields CASSDSGLRMETQYF.